This T cell receptor beta chain was captured by sequencing in a study of blood T cell repertoires in COVID-19. Study background: COVID-19 samples from acute and convalescent phases originated in the United States, Italy and Spain. From T cells, B-cell-depleted T cells, or PBMCs came the material, which was cDNA or gDNA.

In the source study's methods: Amplification of reference gene primers provided the estimated nucleated cell counts. Sequencing used immunoSEQ multiplex PCR; TCRdb keeps in-frame clones, though not all of them. V and J calls and clone size follow that table, whereas D and trimming were derived from the DNA. The repertoire holds about 60,000 clones, approximately 86% seen once, with less than 20% in the top ten. This clone was seen only a few times. The CDR3 has 15 amino acids. Germline CDR1 reads SEHNR; CDR2 reads FQNEAQ (reference sequence). Trimming pared 5 bases from V and 5 bases from J, leaving 17 bases between.

The origin of this receptor is a woman aged 80 or over with active COVID-19. This rearrangement joins TRBV7-9 to TRBJ2-3, with a possible D match to TRBD1 (6 bases). Sequencing was performed on peripheral blood. CDR3 loop: CASSLDLWGQDTQYF. CDR3 DNA: TGTGCCAGCAGCCTAGACCTTTGGGGGCAAGATACGCAGTATTTT.